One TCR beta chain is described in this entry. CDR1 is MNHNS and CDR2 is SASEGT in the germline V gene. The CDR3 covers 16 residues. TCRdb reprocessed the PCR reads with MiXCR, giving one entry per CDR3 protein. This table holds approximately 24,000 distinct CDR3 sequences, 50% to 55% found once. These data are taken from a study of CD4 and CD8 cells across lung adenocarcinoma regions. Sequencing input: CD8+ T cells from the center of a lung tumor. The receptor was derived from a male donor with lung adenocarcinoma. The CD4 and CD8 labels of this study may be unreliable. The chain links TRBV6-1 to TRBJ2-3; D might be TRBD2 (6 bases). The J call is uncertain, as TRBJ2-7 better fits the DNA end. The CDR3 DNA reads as TGTGCCAGCCGTCCCCTGGGGCGGGGAGCCAAAAACATGCAGTACTTC. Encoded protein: CASRPLGRGAKNMQYF.